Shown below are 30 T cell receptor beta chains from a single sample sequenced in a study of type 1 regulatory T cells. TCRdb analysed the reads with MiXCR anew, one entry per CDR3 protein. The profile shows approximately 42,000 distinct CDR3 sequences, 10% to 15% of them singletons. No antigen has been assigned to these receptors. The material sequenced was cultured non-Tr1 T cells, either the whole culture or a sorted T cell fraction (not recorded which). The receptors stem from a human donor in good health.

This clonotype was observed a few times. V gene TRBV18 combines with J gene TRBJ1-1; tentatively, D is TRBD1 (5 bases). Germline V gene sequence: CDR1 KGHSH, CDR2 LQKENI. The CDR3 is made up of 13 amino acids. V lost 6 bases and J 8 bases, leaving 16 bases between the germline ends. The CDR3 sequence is CASSPFVDSEAFF. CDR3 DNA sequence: TGTGCCAGCTCCCCATTTGTTGACAGCGAAGCTTTCTTT. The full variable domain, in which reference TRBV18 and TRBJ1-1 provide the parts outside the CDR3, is NAGVMQNPRHLVRRRGQEARLRCSPMKGHSHVYWYRQLPEEGLKFMVYLQKENIIDESGMPKERFSAEFPKEGPSILRIQQVVRGDSAAYFCASSPFVDSEAFFGQGTRLTVV.

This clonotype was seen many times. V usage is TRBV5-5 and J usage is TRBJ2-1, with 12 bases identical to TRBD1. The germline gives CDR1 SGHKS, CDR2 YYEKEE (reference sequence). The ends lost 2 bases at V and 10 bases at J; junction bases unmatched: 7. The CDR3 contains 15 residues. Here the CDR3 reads CASSFRDRGLGEQFF. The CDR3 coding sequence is TGTGCCAGCAGCTTCCGGGACAGGGGGCTAGGGGAGCAGTTCTTC.

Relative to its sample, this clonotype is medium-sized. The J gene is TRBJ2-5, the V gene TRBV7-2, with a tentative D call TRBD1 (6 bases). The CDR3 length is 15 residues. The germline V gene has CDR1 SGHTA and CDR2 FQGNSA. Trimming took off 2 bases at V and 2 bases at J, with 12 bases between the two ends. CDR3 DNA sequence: TGTGCCAGCAGCTTACAGGGGAGTCGGCAAGAGACCCAGTACTTC. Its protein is CASSLQGSRQETQYF.

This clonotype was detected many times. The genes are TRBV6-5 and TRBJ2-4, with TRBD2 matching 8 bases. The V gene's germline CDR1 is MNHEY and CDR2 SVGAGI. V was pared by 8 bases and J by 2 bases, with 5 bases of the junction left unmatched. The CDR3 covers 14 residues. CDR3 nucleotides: TGTGCCAGCGGGAATAGCGGGACCAAAAACATTCAGTACTTC. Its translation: CASGNSGTKNIQYF.

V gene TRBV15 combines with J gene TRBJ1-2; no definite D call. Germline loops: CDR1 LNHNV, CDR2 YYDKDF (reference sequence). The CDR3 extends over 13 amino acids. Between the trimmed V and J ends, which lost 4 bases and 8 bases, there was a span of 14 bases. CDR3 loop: CATSKLYGSGYTF. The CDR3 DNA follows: TGTGCCACCAGCAAACTATATGGGAGCGGCTACACCTTC.

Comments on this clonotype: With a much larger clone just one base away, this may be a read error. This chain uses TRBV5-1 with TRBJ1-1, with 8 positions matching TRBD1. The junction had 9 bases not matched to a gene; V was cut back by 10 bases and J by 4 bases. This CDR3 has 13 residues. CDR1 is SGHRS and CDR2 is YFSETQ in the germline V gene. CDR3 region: CARTGQEGTEAFF. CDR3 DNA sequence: TGCGCCCGCACGGGACAGGAGGGCACTGAAGCTTTCTTT.

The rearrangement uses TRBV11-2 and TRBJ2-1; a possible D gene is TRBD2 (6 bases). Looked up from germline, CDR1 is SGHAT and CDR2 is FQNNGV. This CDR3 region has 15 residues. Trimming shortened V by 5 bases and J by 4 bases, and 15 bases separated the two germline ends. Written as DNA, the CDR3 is TGTGCCAGCAGCACCGCCCGGGACTTTTACAATGAGCAGTTCTTC. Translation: CASSTARDFYNEQFF.

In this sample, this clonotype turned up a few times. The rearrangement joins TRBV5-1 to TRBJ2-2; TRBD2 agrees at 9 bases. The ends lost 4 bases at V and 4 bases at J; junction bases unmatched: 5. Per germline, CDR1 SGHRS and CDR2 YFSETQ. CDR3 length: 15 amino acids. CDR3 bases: TGCGCCAGCAGCCGGGGACTAGCCGGCACCGGGGAGCTGTTTTTT. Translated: CASSRGLAGTGELFF.

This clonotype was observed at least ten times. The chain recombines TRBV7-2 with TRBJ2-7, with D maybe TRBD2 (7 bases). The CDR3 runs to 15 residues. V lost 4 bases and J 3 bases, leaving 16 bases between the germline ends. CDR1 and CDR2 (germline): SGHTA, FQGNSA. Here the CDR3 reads CASSSSGGLSYEQYF. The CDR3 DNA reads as TGTGCCAGCAGCTCCTCGGGGGGCTTGAGCTACGAGCAGTACTTC. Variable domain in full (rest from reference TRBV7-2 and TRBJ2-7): GAGVSQSPSNKVTEKGKDVELRCDPISGHTALYWYRQSLGQGLEFLIYFQGNSAPDKSGLPSDRFSAERTGGSVSTLTIQRTQQEDSAVYLCASSSSGGLSYEQYFGPGTRLTVT.

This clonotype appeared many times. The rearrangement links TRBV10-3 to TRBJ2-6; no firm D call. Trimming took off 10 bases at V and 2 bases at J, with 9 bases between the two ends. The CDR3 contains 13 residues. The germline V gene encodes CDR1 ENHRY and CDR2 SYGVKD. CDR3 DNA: TGTGCCACTTTACAACCTGGGGCCAACGTCCTGACTTTC. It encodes CATLQPGANVLTF.

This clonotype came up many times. CDR3 protein: CASSPDRGAYEQYF. As DNA, the CDR3 is TGTGCCAGCTCACCGGACAGGGGGGCATACGAGCAGTACTTC. The chain couples TRBV18 to TRBJ2-7, with 10 positions matching TRBD1. The germline V gene encodes CDR1 KGHSH and CDR2 LQKENI. V dropped 3 bases and J dropped 4; count of bases not matched to a gene: 3. The CDR3 is 14 amino acids.

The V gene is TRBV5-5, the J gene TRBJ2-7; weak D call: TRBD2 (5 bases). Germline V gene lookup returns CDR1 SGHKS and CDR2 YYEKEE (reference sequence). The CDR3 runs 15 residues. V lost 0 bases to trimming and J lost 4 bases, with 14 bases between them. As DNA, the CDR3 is TGTGCCAGCAGCTTGGAAGGACTTTATCTTTACGAGCAGTACTTC. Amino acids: CASSLEGLYLYEQYF.

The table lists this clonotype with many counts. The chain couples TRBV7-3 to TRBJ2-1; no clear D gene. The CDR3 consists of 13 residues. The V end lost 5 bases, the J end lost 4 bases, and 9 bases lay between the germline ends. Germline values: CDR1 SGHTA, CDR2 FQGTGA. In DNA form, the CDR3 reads TGTGCCAGCAGCCCCCGGGCTTACAATGAGCAGTTCTTC. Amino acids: CASSPRAYNEQFF.

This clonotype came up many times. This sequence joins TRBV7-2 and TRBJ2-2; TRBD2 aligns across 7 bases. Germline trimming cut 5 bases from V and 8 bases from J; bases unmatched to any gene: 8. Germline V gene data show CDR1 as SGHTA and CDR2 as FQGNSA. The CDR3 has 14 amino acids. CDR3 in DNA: TGTGCCAGCAGCCTGTCTAGCGGAGCAGGGGAGCTGTTTTTT. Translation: CASSLSSGAGELFF.

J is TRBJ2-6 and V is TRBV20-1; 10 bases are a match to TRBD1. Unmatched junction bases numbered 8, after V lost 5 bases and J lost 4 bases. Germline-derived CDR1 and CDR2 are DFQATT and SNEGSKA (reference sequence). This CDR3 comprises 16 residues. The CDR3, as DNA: TGCAGTGCTCCGGACAGGGGGGTTGCCGGGGCCAACGTCCTGACTTTC. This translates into CSAPDRGVAGANVLTF.

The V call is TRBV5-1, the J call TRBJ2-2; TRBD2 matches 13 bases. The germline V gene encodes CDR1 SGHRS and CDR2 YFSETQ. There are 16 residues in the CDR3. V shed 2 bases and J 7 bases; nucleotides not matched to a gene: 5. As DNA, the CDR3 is TGCGCCAGCAGCTTCAAGGGGACTAGCGGGATCGGGGAGCTGTTTTTT. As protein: CASSFKGTSGIGELFF. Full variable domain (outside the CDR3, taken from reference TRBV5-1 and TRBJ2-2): KAGVTQTPRYLIKTRGQQVTLSCSPISGHRSVSWYQQTPGQGLQFLFEYFSETQRNKGNFPGRFSGRQFSNSRSEMNVSTLELGDSALYLCASSFKGTSGIGELFFGEGSRLTVL.

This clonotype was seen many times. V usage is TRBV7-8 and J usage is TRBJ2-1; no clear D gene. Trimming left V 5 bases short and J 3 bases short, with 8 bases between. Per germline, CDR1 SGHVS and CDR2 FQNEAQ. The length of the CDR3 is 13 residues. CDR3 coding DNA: TGTGCCAGCAGCCTCGACTTCTACAATGAGCAGTTCTTC. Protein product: CASSLDFYNEQFF.

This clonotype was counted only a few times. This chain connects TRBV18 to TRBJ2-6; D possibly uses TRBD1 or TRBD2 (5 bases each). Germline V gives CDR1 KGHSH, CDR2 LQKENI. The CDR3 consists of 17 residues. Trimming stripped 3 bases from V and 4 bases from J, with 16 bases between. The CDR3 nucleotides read TGTGCCAGCTCACCTTGGGACCGAACCCCCGGGGCCAACGTCCTGACTTTC. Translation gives CASSPWDRTPGANVLTF.

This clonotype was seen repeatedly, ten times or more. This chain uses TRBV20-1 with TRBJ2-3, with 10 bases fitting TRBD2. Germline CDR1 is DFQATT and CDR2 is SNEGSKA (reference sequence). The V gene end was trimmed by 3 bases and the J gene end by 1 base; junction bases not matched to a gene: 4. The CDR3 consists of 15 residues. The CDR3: CSARASGSGTDTQYF. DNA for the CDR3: TGCAGTGCTAGGGCTAGCGGGAGTGGCACAGATACGCAGTATTTT.

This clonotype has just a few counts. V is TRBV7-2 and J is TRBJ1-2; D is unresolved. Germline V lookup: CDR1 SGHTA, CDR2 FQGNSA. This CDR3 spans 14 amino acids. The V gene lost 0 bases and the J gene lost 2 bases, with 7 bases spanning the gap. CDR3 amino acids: CASSLAAENYGYTF. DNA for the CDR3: TGTGCCAGCAGCTTAGCGGCAGAGAACTATGGCTACACCTTC.

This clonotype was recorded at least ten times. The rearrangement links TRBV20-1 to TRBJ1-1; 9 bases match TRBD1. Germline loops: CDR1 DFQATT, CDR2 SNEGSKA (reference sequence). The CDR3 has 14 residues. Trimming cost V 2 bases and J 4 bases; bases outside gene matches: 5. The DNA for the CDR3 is TGCAGTGCTAGACGGGACAGGGCGACCACTGAAGCTTTCTTT. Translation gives CSARRDRATTEAFF.

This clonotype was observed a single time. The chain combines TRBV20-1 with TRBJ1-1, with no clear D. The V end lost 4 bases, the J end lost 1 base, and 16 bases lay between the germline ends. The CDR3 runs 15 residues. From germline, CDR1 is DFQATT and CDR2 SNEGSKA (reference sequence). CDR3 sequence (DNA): TGCAGTGCTATTACGACGCGACCGACGAACACTGAAGCTTTCTTT. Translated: CSAITTRPTNTEAFF.

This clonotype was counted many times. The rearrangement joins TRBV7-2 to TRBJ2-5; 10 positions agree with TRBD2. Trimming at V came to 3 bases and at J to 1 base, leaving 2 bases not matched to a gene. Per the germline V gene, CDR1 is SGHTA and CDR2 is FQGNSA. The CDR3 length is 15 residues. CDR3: CASSLRLAGQETQYF. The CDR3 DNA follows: TGTGCCAGCAGCTTGAGACTAGCGGGCCAAGAGACCCAGTACTTC.

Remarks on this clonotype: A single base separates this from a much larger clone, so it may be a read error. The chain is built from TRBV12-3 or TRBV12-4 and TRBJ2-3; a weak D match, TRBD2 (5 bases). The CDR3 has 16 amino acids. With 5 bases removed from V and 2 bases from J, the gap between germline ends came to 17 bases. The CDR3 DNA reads TGTGCCAGCAGTCTAAGTAGCGAGGGCTTCACAGATACGCAGTATTTT. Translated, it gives CASSLSSEGFTDTQYF.

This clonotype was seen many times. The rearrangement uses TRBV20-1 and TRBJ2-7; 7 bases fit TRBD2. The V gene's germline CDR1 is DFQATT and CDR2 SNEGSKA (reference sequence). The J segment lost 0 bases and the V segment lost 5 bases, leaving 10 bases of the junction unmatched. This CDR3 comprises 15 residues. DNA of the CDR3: TGCAGTGCTGCCCCCCCGGGCGGGAGCTCCTACGAGCAGTACTTC. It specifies CSAAPPGGSSYEQYF.

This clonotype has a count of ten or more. CDR3 DNA sequence: TGCGCCAGCAGCCCCGAAGTCCCTCTAAATTCGGCCCTCCACTTT. It specifies CASSPEVPLNSALHF. The V and J genes are TRBV5-1 and TRBJ1-6; D remains unclear. Germline V gene data show CDR1 as SGHRS and CDR2 as YFSETQ. V was trimmed by 4 bases and J by 14 bases, leaving 22 bases between them. The CDR3 sequence is 15 residues long.

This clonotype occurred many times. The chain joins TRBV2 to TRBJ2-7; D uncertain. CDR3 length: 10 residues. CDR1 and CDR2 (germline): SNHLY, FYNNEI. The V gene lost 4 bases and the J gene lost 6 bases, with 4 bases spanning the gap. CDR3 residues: CASSAREQYF. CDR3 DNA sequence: TGTGCCAGCAGTGCTCGCGAGCAGTACTTC.

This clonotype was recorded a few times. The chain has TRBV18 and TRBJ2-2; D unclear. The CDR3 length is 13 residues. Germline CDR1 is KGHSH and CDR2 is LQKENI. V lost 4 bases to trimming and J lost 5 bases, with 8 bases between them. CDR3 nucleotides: TGTGCCAGCTCACTTCTTAGAACCGGGGAGCTGTTTTTT. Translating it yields CASSLLRTGELFF.

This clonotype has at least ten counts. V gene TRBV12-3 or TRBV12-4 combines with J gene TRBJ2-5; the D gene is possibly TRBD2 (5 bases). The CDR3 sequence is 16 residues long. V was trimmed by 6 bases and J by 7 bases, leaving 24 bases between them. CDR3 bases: TGTGCCAGCAGCACGACTAAAATCAACAGACTTGGGACCCAGTACTTC. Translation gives CASSTTKINRLGTQYF.

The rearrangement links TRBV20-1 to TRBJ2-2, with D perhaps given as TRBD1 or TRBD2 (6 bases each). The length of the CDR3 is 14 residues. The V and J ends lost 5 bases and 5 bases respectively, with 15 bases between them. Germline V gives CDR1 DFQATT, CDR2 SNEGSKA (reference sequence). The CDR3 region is CSARRGEGTGELFF. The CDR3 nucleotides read TGCAGTGCTCGTAGGGGGGAAGGGACCGGGGAGCTGTTTTTT.